This TCR beta chain was profiled in a study of molecular identifiers for immune sequencing clone quantification. Broader study findings: Spiked Jurkat TCR RNA equivalent to one cell was reportedly detectable in 800,000 to 1,000,000 naive cells.

Many counts were recorded for this clonotype. Its antigen remains unidentified. Between the trimmed V and J ends, which lost 0 bases and 5 bases, there was a span of 16 bases. The CDR3 covers 15 residues. Per germline, CDR1 SQVTM and CDR2 ANQGSEA. As previously described, bulk TCR libraries were made using listed TCR primers. TCRdb reprocessed the PCR reads via MiXCR and lists one record per CDR3 protein. The sample has around 86,000 distinct CDR3 sequences, roughly 19% seen once. The source material was naive CD8+ T cells from blood, with Jurkat cell RNA spiked in. Regarding subset: FACS-sorted CD8+CD4-CCR7+CD45RA+ naive T cells. The chain carries TRBV29-1 and TRBJ2-5, with D possibly being TRBD2 (5 bases). The source of this sequence is a human donor in good health. Some libraries in this study had Jurkat cell RNA spiked in. The CDR3 here is CSVEDERLDSETQYF. The CDR3 nucleotides are TGCAGCGTTGAAGACGAGCGGCTAGACTCGGAGACCCAGTACTTC.